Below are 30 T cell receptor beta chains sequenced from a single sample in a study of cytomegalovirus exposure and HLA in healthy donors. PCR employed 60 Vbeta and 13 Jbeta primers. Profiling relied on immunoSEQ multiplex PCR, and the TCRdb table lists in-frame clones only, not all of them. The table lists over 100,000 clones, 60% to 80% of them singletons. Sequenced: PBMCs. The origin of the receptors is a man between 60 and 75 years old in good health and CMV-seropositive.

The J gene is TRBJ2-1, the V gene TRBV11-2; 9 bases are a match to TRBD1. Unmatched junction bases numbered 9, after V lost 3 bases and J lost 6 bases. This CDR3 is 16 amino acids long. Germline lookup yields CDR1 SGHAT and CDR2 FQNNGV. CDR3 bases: TGTGCCAGCAGCTTCCGAGGACAGGGGTTGGGCAATGAGCAGTTCTTC. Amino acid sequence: CASSFRGQGLGNEQFF.

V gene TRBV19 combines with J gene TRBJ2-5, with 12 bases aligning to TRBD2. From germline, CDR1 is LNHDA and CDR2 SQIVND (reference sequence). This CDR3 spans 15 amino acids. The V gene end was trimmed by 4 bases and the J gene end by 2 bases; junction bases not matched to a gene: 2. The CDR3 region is CASSTGLAGQETQYF. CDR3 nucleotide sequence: TGTGCCAGTAGTACCGGACTAGCGGGACAAGAGACCCAGTACTTC.

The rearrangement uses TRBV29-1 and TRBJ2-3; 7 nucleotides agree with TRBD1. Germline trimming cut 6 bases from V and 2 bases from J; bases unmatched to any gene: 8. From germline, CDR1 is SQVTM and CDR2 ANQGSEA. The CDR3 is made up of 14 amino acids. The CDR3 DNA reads TGCAGCGTGGCCCCGGGACAGACCACAGATACGCAGTATTTT. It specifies CSVAPGQTTDTQYF.

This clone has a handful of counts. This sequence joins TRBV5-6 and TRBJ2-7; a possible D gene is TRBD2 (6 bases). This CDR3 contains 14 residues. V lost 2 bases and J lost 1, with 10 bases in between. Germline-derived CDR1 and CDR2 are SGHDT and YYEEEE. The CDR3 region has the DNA TGTGCCAGCAGCTTTCAGGGAGGTTCCTACGAGCAGTACTTC. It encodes CASSFQGGSYEQYF. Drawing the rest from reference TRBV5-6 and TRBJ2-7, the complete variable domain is DAGVTQSPTHLIKTRGQQVTLRCSPKSGHDTVSWYQQALGQGPQFIFQYYEEEERQRGNFPDRFSGHQFPNYSSELNVNALLLGDSALYLCASSFQGGSYEQYFGPGTRLTVT.

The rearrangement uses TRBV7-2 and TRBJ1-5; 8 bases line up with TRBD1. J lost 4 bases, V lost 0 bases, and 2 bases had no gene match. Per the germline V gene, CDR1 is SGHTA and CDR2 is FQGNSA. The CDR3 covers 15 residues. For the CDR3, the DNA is TGTGCCAGCAGCTTAGCGCAGGGGGCAAATCAGCCCCAGCATTTT. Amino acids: CASSLAQGANQPQHF.

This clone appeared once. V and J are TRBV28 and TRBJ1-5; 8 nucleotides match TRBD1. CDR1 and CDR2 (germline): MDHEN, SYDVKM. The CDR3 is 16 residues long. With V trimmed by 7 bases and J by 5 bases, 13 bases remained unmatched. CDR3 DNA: TGTGCCAGCACCGCATTCCCAGGGGGCGGTTATCAGCCCCAGCATTTT. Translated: CASTAFPGGGYQPQHF. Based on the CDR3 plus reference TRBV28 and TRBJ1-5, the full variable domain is DVKVTQSSRYLVKRTGEKVFLECVQDMDHENMFWYRQDPGLGLRLIYFSYDVKMKEKGDIPEGYSVSREKKERFSLILESASTNQTSMYLCASTAFPGGGYQPQHFGDGTRLSIL.

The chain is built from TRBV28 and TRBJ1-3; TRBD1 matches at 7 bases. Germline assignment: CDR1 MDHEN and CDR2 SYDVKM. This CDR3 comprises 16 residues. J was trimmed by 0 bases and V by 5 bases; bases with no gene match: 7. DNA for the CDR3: TGTGCCAGCAGTCCACAGGGGAAGCGCTCTGGAAACACCATATATTTT. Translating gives CASSPQGKRSGNTIYF. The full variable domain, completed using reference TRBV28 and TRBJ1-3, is DVKVTQSSRYLVKRTGEKVFLECVQDMDHENMFWYRQDPGLGLRLIYFSYDVKMKEKGDIPEGYSVSREKKERFSLILESASTNQTSMYLCASSPQGKRSGNTIYFGEGSWLTVV.

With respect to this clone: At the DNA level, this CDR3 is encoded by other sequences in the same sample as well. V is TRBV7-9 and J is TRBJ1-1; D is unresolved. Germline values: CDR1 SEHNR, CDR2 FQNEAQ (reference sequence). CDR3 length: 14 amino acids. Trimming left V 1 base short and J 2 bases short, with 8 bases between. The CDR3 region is CASSLVGGNTEAFF. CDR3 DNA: TGTGCCAGCAGCTTAGTGGGAGGTAACACTGAAGCTTTCTTT.

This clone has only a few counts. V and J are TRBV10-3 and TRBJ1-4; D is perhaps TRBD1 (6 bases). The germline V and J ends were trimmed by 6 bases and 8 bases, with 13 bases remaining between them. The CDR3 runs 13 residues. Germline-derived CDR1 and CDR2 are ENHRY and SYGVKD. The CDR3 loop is CAIRGQSDEKLFF. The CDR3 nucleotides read TGTGCCATCAGGGGACAATCGGACGAAAAACTGTTTTTT.

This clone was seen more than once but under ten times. As DNA, the CDR3 is TGTGCCAGCATTAGGACAGCTGAAGCTTTCTTT. Its translation is CASIRTAEAFF. The chain joins TRBV6-1 to TRBJ1-1; perhaps TRBD1 as D (6 bases). The CDR3 loop spans 11 amino acids. Between the trimmed V and J ends, which lost 7 bases and 6 bases, there was a span of 9 bases. Germline loops: CDR1 MNHNS, CDR2 SASEGT.

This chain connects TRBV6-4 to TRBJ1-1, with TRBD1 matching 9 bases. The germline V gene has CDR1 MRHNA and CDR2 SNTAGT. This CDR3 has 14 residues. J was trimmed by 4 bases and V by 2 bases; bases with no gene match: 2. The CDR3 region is CASSDGQGSTEAFF. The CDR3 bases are TGTGCCAGCAGTGACGGACAGGGGAGCACTGAAGCTTTCTTT.

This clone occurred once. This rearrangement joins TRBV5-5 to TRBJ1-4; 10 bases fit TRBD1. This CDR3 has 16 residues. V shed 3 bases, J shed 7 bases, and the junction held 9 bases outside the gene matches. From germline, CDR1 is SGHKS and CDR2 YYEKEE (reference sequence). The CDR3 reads CASSWMVTGGREKLFF. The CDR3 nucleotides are TGTGCCAGCAGCTGGATGGTGACAGGGGGCCGTGAAAAACTGTTTTTT.

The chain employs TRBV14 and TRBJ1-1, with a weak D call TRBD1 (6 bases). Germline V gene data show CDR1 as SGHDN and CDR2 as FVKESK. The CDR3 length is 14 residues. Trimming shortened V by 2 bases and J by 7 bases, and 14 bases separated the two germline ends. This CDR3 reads CASSQRPGQYEAFF. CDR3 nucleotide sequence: TGTGCCAGCAGCCAACGCCCCGGACAGTATGAAGCTTTCTTT.

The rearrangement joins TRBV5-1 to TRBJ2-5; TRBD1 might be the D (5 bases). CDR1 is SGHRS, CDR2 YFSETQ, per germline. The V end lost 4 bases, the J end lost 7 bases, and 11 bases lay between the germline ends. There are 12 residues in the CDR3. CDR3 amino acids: CASSLDQGTQYF. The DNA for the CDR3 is TGCGCCAGCAGCCTGGACCAGGGGACCCAGTACTTC. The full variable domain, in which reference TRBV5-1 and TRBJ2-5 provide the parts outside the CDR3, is KAGVTQTPRYLIKTRGQQVTLSCSPISGHRSVSWYQQTPGQGLQFLFEYFSETQRNKGNFPGRFSGRQFSNSRSEMNVSTLELGDSALYLCASSLDQGTQYFGPGTRLLVL.

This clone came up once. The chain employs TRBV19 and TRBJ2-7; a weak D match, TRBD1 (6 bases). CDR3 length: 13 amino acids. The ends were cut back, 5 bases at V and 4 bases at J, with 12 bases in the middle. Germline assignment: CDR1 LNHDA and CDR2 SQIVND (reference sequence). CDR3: CASSPRTVYEQYF. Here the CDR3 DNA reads TGTGCCAGTAGTCCCCGGACAGTATACGAGCAGTACTTC.

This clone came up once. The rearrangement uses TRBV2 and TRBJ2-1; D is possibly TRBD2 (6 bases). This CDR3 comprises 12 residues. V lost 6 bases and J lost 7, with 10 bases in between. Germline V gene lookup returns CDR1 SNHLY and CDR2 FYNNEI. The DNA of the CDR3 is TGTGCCAGCAGGAGAGGAGGGAATGAGCAGTTCTTC. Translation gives CASRRGGNEQFF.

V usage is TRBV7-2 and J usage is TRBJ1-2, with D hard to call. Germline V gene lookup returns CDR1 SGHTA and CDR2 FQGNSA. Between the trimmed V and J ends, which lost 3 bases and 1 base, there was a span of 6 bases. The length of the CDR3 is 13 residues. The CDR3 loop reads CASSFPFNYGYTF. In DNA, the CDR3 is TGTGCCAGCAGCTTCCCCTTTAACTATGGCTACACCTTC.

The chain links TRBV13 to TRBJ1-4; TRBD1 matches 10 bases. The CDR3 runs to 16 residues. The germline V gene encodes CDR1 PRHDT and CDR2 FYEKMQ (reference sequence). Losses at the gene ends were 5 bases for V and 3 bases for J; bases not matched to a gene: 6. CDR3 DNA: TGTGCCAGCAGCGCCGGACAGGGGGGACCTAATGAAAAACTGTTTTTT. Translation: CASSAGQGGPNEKLFF.

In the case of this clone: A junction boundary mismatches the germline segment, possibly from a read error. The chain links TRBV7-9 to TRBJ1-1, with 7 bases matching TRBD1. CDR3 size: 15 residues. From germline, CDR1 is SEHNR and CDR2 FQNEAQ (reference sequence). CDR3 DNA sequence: TGTTCCAGCAGCTCCCTTCAGGGGGATGTGACTGAAGCTTTCTTT. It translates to CSSSSLQGDVTEAFF.

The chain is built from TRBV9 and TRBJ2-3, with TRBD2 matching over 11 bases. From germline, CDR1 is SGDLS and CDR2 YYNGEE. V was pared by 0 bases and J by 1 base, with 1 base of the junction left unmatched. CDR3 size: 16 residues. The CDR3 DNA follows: TGTGCCAGCAGCGTAGAGGGACTAGCGGGCACAGATACGCAGTATTTT. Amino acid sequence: CASSVEGLAGTDTQYF.

This CDR3 reads CASSLTGRNEKLFF. The CDR3 coding sequence is TGTGCCAGCAGCTTGACAGGTCGGAATGAAAAACTGTTTTTT. The rearrangement joins TRBV5-4 to TRBJ1-4, with D tentatively TRBD1 (5 bases). V lost 1 base and J lost 5, with 9 bases in between. The CDR3 extends over 14 amino acids. Germline CDR1 is SGHNT and CDR2 is YYREEE (reference sequence).

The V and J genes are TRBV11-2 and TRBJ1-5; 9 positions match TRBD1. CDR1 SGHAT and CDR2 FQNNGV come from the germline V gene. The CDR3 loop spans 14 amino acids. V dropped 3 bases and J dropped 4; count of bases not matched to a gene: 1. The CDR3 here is CASSLDRGNQPQHF. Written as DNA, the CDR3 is TGTGCCAGCAGCTTGGACAGGGGTAATCAGCCCCAGCATTTT.

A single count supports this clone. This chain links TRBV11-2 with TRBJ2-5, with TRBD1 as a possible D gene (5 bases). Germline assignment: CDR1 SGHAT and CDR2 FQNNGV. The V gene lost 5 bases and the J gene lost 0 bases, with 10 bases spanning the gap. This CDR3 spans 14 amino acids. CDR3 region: CASSTNRNQETQYF. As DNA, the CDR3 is TGTGCCAGCAGCACAAACAGGAACCAAGAGACCCAGTACTTC.

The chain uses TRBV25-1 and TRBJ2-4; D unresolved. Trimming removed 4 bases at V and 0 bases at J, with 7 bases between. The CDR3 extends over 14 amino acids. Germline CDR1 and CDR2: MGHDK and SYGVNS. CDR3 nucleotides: TGTGCCAGCAGTGTATTTTTAGCCAAAAACATTCAGTACTTC. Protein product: CASSVFLAKNIQYF.

CDR3: CASKPGLAGGDTQYF. The DNA for the CDR3 is TGTGCCAGCAAACCGGGACTAGCGGGGGGGGATACGCAGTATTTT. V gene TRBV6-1 combines with J gene TRBJ2-3; TRBD2 aligns across 16 bases. From germline, CDR1 is MNHNS and CDR2 SASEGT. Trimming at V came to 7 bases and at J to 6 bases, leaving 4 bases not matched to a gene. The CDR3 is made up of 15 amino acids.

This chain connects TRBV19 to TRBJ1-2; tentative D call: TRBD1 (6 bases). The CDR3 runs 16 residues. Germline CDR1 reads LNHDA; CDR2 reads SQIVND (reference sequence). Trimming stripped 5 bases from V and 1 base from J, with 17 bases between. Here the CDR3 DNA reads TGTGCCAGTAGTGCCATGGGGTTGGACAGTAACTATGGCTACACCTTC. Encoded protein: CASSAMGLDSNYGYTF.

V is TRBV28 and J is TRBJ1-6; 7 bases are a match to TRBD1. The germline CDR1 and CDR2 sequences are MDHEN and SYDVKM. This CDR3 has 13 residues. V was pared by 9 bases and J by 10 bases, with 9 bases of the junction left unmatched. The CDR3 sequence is CASHRGTGSPLHF. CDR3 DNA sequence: TGTGCCAGTCACAGGGGAACAGGGTCACCCCTCCACTTT. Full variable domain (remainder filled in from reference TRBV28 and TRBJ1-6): DVKVTQSSRYLVKRTGEKVFLECVQDMDHENMFWYRQDPGLGLRLIYFSYDVKMKEKGDIPEGYSVSREKKERFSLILESASTNQTSMYLCASHRGTGSPLHFGNGTRLTVT.

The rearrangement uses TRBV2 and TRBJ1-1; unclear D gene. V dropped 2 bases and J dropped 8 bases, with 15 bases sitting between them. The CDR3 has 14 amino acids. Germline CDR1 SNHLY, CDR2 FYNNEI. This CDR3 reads CASSENFYGGEAFF. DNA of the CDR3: TGTGCCAGCAGTGAAAATTTTTATGGAGGGGAAGCTTTCTTT.

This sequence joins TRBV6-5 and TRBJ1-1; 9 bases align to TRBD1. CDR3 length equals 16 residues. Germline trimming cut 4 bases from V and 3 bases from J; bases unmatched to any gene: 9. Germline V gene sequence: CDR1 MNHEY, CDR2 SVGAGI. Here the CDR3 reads CASSWGGTGLYTEAFF. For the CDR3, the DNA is TGTGCCAGCAGTTGGGGGGGGACAGGGTTGTACACTGAAGCTTTCTTT.

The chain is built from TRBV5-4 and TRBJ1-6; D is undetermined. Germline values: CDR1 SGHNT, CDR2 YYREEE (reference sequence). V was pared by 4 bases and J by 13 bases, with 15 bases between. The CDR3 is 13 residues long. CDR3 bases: TGTGCCAGCAGCCCCCCTCGCACTACGCCCCTCCACTTT. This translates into CASSPPRTTPLHF. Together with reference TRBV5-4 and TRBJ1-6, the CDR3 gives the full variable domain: ETGVTQSPTHLIKTRGQQVTLRCSSQSGHNTVSWYQQALGQGPQFIFQYYREEENGRGNFPPRFSGLQFPNYSSELNVNALELDDSALYLCASSPPRTTPLHFGNGTRLTVT.